This is a list of T cell receptor beta chains from one sample in a study of blood T cell repertoires in COVID-19. Measured with immunoSEQ multiplex PCR; TCRdb has only the in-frame clones, and not every one. Here the sample spans tens of thousands of clones, 90% being singletons. The sequenced sample was peripheral blood. These receptor sequences come from a woman of 80 years or more with active or convalescent COVID-19. CDR3s include the opening cysteine and the closing phenylalanine or tryptophan.

TRBV5-4,TRBJ1-2,CASSLPQGPGYTF
TRBV28,TRBJ1-2,CASSYGQLLYGYTF
TRBV9,TRBJ2-2,CASTIASDNNGELFF
TRBV10-1,TRBJ2-1,CASSAGLAGEQFF
TRBV19,TRBJ1-5,CASSIGGGFQNQPQHF
TRBV6-4,TRBJ1-2,CASSEGQGPNYGYTF
TRBV20-1,TRBJ2-7,CSASDPRGGAEEQYF
TRBV2,TRBJ1-5,CASSGGGAGVGQPQHF
TRBV4-2,TRBJ1-2,CASSQEKGQAYGYTF
TRBV28,TRBJ2-3,CASSFPQGATDTQYF
TRBV27,TRBJ2-7,CASSFTALKYYEQYF
TRBV9,TRBJ1-2,CASSVGLSGANYGYTF
TRBV28,TRBJ2-1,CASSFSASGSNEQFF